Included here is one TCR beta chain sequence, with context. Its antigen is unknown. Amplification used 60 Vbeta primers and 13 Jbeta primers. Sequencing was performed with immunoSEQ multiplex PCR; in TCRdb, only in-frame clones are kept and a portion is missing. The sample yields 190,000 or so clones, less than 85% seen once. Germline values: CDR1 LGHNA, CDR2 YSLEER. V shed 5 bases and J 6 bases; nucleotides not matched to a gene: 7. CDR3 length: 13 amino acids. The entry originates in a study of cytomegalovirus exposure and HLA in healthy donors. Study findings and constraints: Researchers counted about 150 TCR beta chains as cytomegalovirus-associated. Versus the roughly 670-donor mean, an Asian-associated ancestry cluster reportedly showed fewer N-insertions in a later analysis. A cluster of highly shared sequence variants was likely a sequencing artifact.

The receptor was isolated from a girl between 10 and 17 years old in good health and CMV-seropositive. The sequenced sample consisted of PBMCs. The V gene is TRBV4-3, the J gene TRBJ2-7; 7 bases fit TRBD1. The CDR3, as DNA: TGCGCCAGCAGCTTGCACAGGGGTTCCGAGCAGTACTTC. This codes for CASSLHRGSEQYF.